The present entry profiles one T cell receptor (beta chain) with its context. This receptor's antigen is unknown. No qualities accompany the bases; no much larger clone lies one base away. This entry is derived from a study of cytomegalovirus exposure and HLA in healthy donors (dated by TCRdb to the late 2010s). Regarding the study in general: An earlier analysis of roughly 610 of the donors reported about 300 Gb of sequence data and approximately 120 million unique TCR beta sequences obtained from about 179 million T cells. An earlier analysis of 450 to 750 of the donors used high-throughput TCR beta sequencing to judge whether each TCR beta V gene segment behaved as functional or pseudogenic. The T cell repertoires of about 700 subjects were profiled by immunosequencing and related to cytomegalovirus serostatus. In the later analysis, no new phenotypic data were used to find candidate immune exposures; instead, reliance was placed on TCR beta sequences and their occurrence across donors. Because of strong linkage in the cohort, roughly five DR-DQ haplotypes were treated as single units for association and clustering. To predict cytomegalovirus infection status, the study combined high-throughput TCR immunosequencing, statistical association of individual TCRs with disease status, and machine learning. In a later analysis, previously published TCR beta repertoires from roughly 710 donors were re-analyzed and high-resolution HLA genotyping was added so that TCR occurrence patterns could be studied. On average, roughly 240,000 unique TCR beta nucleotide sequences were sequenced per donor among fewer than 500 genotyped donors of the cohort, with about 17% of those sequences being non-productive. Roughly 300 gigabases of sequencing data and around 85 million unique TCR sequences made up an early release that covered over 550 HLA-typed donors. A later genetic analysis took genome-wide SNP genotypes for about 65% of the 666 donors and used that subset as a discovery cohort. Donor age, sex, ethnicity and CMV serostatus were collected together with the repertoire data. All discovery cohort repertoires had been generated using a single sequencing platform. Besides the first cohort of 500 to 700 subjects, a separate validation cohort made up of around 120 different subjects was used. The study was designed to test whether signatures of past pathogen exposure could be identified by cataloging public T cell receptors. HLA typing covered class I and class II loci at four-digit resolution. Of the roughly 390 genotyped donors, about 80% fell in the genetic ancestry cluster associated with self-reported Caucasian donors. Typing coverage varied by locus: roughly 620-640 donors for A, B, C, DRB1 and DQB1; some 520 for DQA1; 600 to 610 for DPA1; approximately 450 for DPB1.

The cohort consisted of 650 to 850 healthy bone marrow donors. All cohort members were sampled while nominally healthy, although unrecorded immune exposures were likely present. The donor tested CMV seropositive, placing the donor among the 289 seropositive members of the cohort. A peripheral blood sample was provided by each donor, and peripheral blood mononuclear cells were used for TCR beta sequencing. The Qiagen DNeasy Blood Extraction Kit was used to extract genomic DNA from the blood cell samples. The library was produced with the immunoSEQ multiplex PCR assay. A mixture of 60 forward primers for TCR Vbeta segments and 13 reverse primers for TCR Jbeta segments was used in the multiplex PCR. The CDR3 region of rearranged TCR beta genes was amplified from genomic DNA by a multiplex PCR assay. On the Illumina HiSeq System, the amplified TCR beta libraries were sequenced as 87-base-pair reads. The authors' pipeline ran thus. In a later analysis, 70 million to 95 million unique TCR beta chains were counted across the 690 or so repertoires, and about 9.9 million of these chains were shared by at least two donors. To remove PCR and sequencing errors, raw reads were error-corrected and collapsed into unique sequences using a nearest-neighbor algorithm that merged closely related sequences. V, D and J gene segments were assigned by aligning CDR3 sequences to IMGT reference sequences. For a sequence to be retained, at least a six-nucleotide match to both a V gene segment and a J gene segment was required. Rearrangements were called productive when the CDR3 lacked stop codons and stayed in frame with V and J; all others were non-productive. CDR3 was defined according to IMGT convention as the region running from the second conserved V-encoded cysteine to the conserved J-encoded phenylalanine. Sequences without an unambiguous match to a single V gene segment were excluded from the earlier analysis of 450 to 750 of the donors. An earlier analysis of 450 to 650 of the donors called V segments functional above 56.7% productive rearrangements and segregating when the between-donor standard deviation exceeded 5%. A statistical classification framework was built for diagnosing cytomegalovirus status from the catalog of TCR beta chain sequences. In a later analysis, TCR nucleotide sequences were compared against IMGT/GENE-DB human TR gene sequences so that V and J genes could be assigned. A later analysis assigned CDR3 sequences and most-parsimonious VDJ recombination scenarios with the TCRdist pipeline. A later analysis defined each TCR beta chain by its CDR3 amino acid sequence plus V-gene family, and excluded reads lacking a unique V-gene family. As a way to deal with suspected cross-contamination and a sequencing artifact, a later analysis dropped 500 to 700 nucleotide sequences that were highly shared and had low generation probability. In a later analysis, a clonal expansion index was calculated for each public chain from normalized within-repertoire ranks of inferred template counts. In a later analysis, generation probabilities were computed using a VDJ recombination model fitted to out-of-frame rearrangements, and the results were checked against IGoR. Hypergeometric tests were used in a later analysis to score TCR-TCR, TCR-HLA and TCR-CMV co-occurrence, with a repertoire-size bias correction applied to the TCR pairs. In a later analysis, false discovery rates were estimated by permuting HLA or CMV assignments 20 times. A later analysis grouped co-occurring TCRs with DBSCAN, adding TCRdist sequence similarity when clustering within HLA-allele-positive subsets. Repertoires with fewer than 30,000 or more than 120,000 public chains were left out of co-occurrence clustering, as were several repertoires with anomalous nucleotide sharing. TCRdb obtained this table from immuneACCESS and retained in-frame rearrangements with V and J assigned. These tables miss some clones; where compared with another copy, unresolved V genes account for less than half of the shortfall, and the remainder is unexplained. That table is the source of V, J and clone size, and D and trimming were worked out from the DNA. Across this sample there are around 100,000 clones, with over 60% seen only once. Roughly 4.9% of the sample is in the top ten clones.

What the research found in general, with its limitations: Because some donors lacked HLA typing at each locus, the association tests relied only on the typed subset. The sequencing pipeline was judged likely to have produced a cluster of highly shared sequence variants as a technical artifact. CMV serostatus was the only immune exposure information available for the cohort. When HLA alleles, especially DR and DQ, strongly co-occurred, TCR associations were difficult to assign to individual alleles. Compared with equally common non-associated chains, HLA-associated TCR beta chains in a later analysis were more clonally expanded and had lower generation probabilities. The study listed 150 to 200 TCR beta chains as associated with cytomegalovirus. A later analysis found that most CMV-associated TCR beta chains appeared HLA-restricted, with HLA associations seemingly driven largely by CMV exposure. Because the 87-base-pair reads could not distinguish some IMGT-functional V segments, including TRBV6-2 and TRBV6-3, those segments were excluded. Sequencing depth was assumed to be roughly uniform across donors in the presence/absence analyses, though that assumption may not hold. In a later genetic analysis, a missense DCLRE1C variant was associated with V-gene and J-gene trimming of TCR beta chains, and the association was replicated in an independent cohort. In a later analysis, the rate of TCR association differed among HLA loci, with DRB1 alleles having the most associated TCRs and HLA-C alleles having the fewest. Correlated functional status among segregating V segments might reflect linkage disequilibrium, but an unknown experimental factor could not be ruled out. Because counts were too low, seventeen rarely observed V segments, including chromosome 9 orphons, were left out of the earlier analysis of some 640 of the donors. In vitro tests confirmed that three of the cytomegalovirus-associated TCR beta chains recognize cytomegalovirus antigens. While some public TCRs were present in many individuals, most TCR sequences turned up only very rarely across donors. The classifier was reported to diagnose cytomegalovirus status with high specificity and sensitivity in both the original cohort and the validation cohort. An earlier analysis of some 590 of the donors showed that most TCR beta V segments appeared in productive rearrangements either about 87% or about 30% of the time, which broadly matched IMGT annotations. In a later analysis, several top co-occurrence clusters were reported to appear linked to parvovirus B19, influenza, CMV and Epstein-Barr virus. It was suggested by the authors that the approach could potentially be generalized to other disease states and immunological phenotypes. In a later genetic analysis, fewer N-insertions in productive TCRs were reported among donors in an Asian-associated ancestry cluster than the roughly 640-donor mean. At a false discovery rate of 0.05, a later analysis linked approximately 18,000 TCR beta sequences to specific HLA alleles. A further reported finding was that TCR beta sequences accurately predicted the HLA-A and HLA-B alleles for most subjects in the first cohort. Only TCR beta chains were sequenced in this cohort, and the absence of alpha or paired-chain data limited detectable features.

Taken from the germline V gene, the CDR1 and CDR2 loops are SGHRS and YFSETQ. The cysteine opens and the phenylalanine closes a CDR3 of 15 amino acids. The read is trimmed to its CDR3 DNA, 45 bases read in frame from base 1. The V end gives up 0 bases and the J end 8 bases, leaving 8 bases in the junction not matched to a gene. Sample: PBMCs. The sequence came from a female donor in good health and CMV-seropositive. The chain is made from TRBV5-1 and TRBJ2-1; 7 of the junction bases match TRBD2. DNA sequence: TGCGCCAGCAGCTTGGCCTTGGGGGGGAGGGATGAGCAGTTCTTC. This codes for CASSLALGGRDEQFF.